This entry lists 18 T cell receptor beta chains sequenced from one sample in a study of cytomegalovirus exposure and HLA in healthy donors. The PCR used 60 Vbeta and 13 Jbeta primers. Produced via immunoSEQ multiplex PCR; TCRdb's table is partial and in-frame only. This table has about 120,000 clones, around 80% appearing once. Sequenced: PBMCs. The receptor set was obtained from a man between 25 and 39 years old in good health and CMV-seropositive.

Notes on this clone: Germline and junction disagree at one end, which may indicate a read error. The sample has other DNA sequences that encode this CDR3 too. The CDR3 region has the DNA TGCGCCAGCAGCCAAGGACCTGGGGGCATGGCTTACGAGCAGTACTTT. Translating it yields CASSQGPGGMAYEQYF. This rearrangement joins TRBV4-1 to TRBJ2-7; maybe TRBD1 (6 bases). CDR1 is MGHRA and CDR2 is YSYEKL in the germline V gene. This CDR3 has 16 amino acids.

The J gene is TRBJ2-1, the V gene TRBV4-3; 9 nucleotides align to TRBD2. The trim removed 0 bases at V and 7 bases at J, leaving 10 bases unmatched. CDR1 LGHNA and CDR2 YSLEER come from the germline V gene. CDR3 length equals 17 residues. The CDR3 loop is CASSQDVAGGLWNEQFF. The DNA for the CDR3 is TGCGCCAGCAGCCAAGATGTGGCGGGGGGGCTGTGGAATGAGCAGTTCTTC.

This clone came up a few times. As DNA, the CDR3 is TGTGCCAGCAGAAAGGCGGATCAGCCCCAGCATTTT. This gives the protein CASRKADQPQHF. The rearrangement joins TRBV6-5 to TRBJ1-5; D ambiguous. The germline V gene has CDR1 MNHEY and CDR2 SVGAGI. V was clipped by 6 bases and J by 5 bases, with 8 bases between them. CDR3 length: 12 amino acids.

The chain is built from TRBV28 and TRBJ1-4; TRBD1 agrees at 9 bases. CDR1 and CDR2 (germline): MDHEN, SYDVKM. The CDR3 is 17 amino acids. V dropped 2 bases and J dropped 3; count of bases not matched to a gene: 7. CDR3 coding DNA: TGTGCCAGCAGTTTACCCGGACAGGGGCGGCCTAATGAAAAACTGTTTTTT. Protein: CASSLPGQGRPNEKLFF.

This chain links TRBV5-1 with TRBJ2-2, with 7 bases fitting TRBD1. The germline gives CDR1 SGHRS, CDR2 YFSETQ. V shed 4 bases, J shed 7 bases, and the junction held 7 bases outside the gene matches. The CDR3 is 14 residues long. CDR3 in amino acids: CASSGQDDVGELFF. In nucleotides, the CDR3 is TGCGCCAGCAGCGGACAGGACGATGTCGGGGAGCTGTTTTTT. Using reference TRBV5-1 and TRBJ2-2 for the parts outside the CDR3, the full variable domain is KAGVTQTPRYLIKTRGQQVTLSCSPISGHRSVSWYQQTPGQGLQFLFEYFSETQRNKGNFPGRFSGRQFSNSRSEMNVSTLELGDSALYLCASSGQDDVGELFFGEGSRLTVL.

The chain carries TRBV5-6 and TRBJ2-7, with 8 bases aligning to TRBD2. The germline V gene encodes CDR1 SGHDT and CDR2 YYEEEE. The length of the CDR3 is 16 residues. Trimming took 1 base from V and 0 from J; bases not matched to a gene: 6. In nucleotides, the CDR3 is TGTGCCAGCAGCTTGAGTCGGGGGGGTAACTCCTACGAGCAGTACTTC. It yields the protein CASSLSRGGNSYEQYF.

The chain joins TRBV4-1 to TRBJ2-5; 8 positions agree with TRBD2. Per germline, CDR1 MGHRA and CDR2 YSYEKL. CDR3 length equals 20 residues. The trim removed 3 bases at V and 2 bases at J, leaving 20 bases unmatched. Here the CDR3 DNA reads TGCGCCAGCAGCCAGAGGGGGGGGAGCGGGGGCCCACCCTTACAAGAGACCCAGTACTTC. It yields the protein CASSQRGGSGGPPLQETQYF.

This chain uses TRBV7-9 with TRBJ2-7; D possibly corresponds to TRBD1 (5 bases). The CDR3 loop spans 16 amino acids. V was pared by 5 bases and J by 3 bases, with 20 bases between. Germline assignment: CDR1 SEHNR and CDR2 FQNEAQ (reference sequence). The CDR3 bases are TGTGCCAGCAGCCCACCCTCTACAGGAGACCACTACGAGCAGTACTTC. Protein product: CASSPPSTGDHYEQYF.

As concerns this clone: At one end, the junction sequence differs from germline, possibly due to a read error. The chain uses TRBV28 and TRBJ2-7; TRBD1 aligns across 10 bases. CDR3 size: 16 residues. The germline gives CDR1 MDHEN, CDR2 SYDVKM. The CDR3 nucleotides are TGTGCCAGCAGCTTATTACCGGGACAGGGGTATTCCGAGCAGTACTTC. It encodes CASSLLPGQGYSEQYF.

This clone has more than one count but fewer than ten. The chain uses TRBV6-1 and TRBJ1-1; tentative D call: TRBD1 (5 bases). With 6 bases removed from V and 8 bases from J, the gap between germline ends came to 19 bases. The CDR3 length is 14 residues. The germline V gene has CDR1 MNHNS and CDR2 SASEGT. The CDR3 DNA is TGTGCCAGCAGCCCTGTGGAGGAGGGGCGGGAAGCTTTCTTT. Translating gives CASSPVEEGREAFF.

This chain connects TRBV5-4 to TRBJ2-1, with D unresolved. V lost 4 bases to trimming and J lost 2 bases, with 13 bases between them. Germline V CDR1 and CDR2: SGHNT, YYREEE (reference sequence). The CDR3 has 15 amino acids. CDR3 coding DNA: TGTGCCAGCAGCCCCCGGTGGGCCCCCTACAATGAGCAGTTCTTC. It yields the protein CASSPRWAPYNEQFF.

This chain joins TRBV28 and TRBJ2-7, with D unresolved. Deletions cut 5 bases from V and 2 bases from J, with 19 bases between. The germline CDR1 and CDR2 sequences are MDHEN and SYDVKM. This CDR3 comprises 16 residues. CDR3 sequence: CASSEARVTWPYEQYF. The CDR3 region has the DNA TGTGCCAGCAGTGAAGCTAGAGTCACCTGGCCCTACGAGCAGTACTTC.

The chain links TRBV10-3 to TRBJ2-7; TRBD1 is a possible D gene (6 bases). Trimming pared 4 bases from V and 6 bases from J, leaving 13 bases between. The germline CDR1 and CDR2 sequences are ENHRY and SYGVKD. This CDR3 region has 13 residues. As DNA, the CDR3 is TGTGCCATCAGTGCAGGGGCGCCTTCCGAGCAGTACTTC. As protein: CAISAGAPSEQYF.

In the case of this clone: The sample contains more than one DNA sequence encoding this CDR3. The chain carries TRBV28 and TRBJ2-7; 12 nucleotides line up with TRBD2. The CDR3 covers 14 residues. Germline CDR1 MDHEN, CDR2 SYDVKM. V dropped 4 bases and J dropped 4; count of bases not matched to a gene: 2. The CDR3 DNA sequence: TGTGCCAGCAGTTCTCTAGCGGGGGGGTACGAGCAGTACTTC. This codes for CASSSLAGGYEQYF. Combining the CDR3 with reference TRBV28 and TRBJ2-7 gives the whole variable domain DVKVTQSSRYLVKRTGEKVFLECVQDMDHENMFWYRQDPGLGLRLIYFSYDVKMKEKGDIPEGYSVSREKKERFSLILESASTNQTSMYLCASSSLAGGYEQYFGPGTRLTVT.

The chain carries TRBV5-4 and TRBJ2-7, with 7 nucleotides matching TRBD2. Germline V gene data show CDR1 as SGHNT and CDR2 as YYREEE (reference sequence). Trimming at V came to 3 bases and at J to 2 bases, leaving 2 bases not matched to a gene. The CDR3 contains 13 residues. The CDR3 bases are TGTGCCAGCAGCTGGGGGGGGACCTACGAGCAGTACTTC. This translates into CASSWGGTYEQYF.

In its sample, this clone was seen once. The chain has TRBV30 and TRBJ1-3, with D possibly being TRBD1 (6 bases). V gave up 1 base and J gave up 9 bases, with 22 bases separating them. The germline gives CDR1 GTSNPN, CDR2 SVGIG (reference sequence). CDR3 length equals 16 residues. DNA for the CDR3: TGTGCCTGGAGTGCTGGACCATTTCGGGGGGCGACCACCATATATTTT. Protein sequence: CAWSAGPFRGATTIYF. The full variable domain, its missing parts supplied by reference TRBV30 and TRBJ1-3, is SQTIHQWPATLVQPVGSPLSLECTVEGTSNPNLYWYRQAAGRGLQLLFYSVGIGQISSEVPQNLSASRPQDRQFILSSKKLLLSDSGFYLCAWSAGPFRGATTIYFGEGSWLTVV.

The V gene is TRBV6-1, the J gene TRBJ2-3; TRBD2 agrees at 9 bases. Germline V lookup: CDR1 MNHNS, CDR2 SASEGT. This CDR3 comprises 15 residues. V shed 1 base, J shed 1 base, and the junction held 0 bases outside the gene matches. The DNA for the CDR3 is TGTGCCAGCAGTGAAGAGCGGGGGGGCACAGATACGCAGTATTTT. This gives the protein CASSEERGGTDTQYF.

The CDR3: CASSLVWGLGEKLFF. Written as DNA, the CDR3 is TGTGCCAGCAGCTTAGTGTGGGGGCTAGGCGAAAAACTGTTTTTT. The rearrangement joins TRBV7-2 to TRBJ1-4; D perhaps matches TRBD1 (6 bases). Deletions cut 1 base from V and 8 bases from J, with 14 bases between. This CDR3 has 15 amino acids. Germline V CDR1 and CDR2: SGHTA, FQGNSA.